This T cell receptor (beta chain) came from a study of cytomegalovirus exposure and HLA in healthy donors. A multiplex PCR was run with 60 Vbeta primers and 13 Jbeta primers. The data were produced by immunoSEQ multiplex PCR, yet TCRdb's version contains in-frame clones alone and is incomplete. The table lists about 94,000 clones, 81% of them singletons. Germline CDR1 is SQVTM and CDR2 is ANQGSEA. V was pared by 8 bases and J by 3 bases, with 5 bases of the junction left unmatched. The CDR3 loop spans 13 amino acids. The sequence derives from a human donor in good health. The sample was PBMCs. The chain recombines TRBV29-1 with TRBJ2-5; 11 bases line up with TRBD1. The CDR3 loop is CSSGQGAKETQYF. The CDR3 coding sequence is TGCAGCTCCGGACAGGGGGCGAAAGAGACCCAGTACTTC.